This T cell receptor beta chain appears in the sequencing data of a study of shared clonotypes between healthy human individuals. The naive CD8 population came from CD45RO-negative cells selected for CCR7, without terminally differentiated effector memory CD45RA+ cells. Original processing methods: For the immunoSEQ data, sequences were junction-only without quality scores, so filtering differed. Here immunoSEQ multiplex PCR was the method, and the copy in TCRdb shows in-frame clones only, minus some. Clone size and the V and J calls come from that table; the DNA yielded D and trimming. The table lists approximately 2,000,000 clones, 93% of them singletons. This clone appeared a single time. V gave up 4 bases and J gave up 1 base, with 11 bases separating them. The CDR3 contains 15 residues. Germline CDR1 MGHRA, CDR2 YSYEKL.

This chain connects TRBV4-1 to TRBJ1-5, with D perhaps matching TRBD1 (5 bases). Sequencing input: naive CD8+ T cells from PBMCs. The sequence derives from a man between 18 and 35 years old in good health. Some clones in this sample may be carry-over from other donors' samples. The CDR3 region is CASSPGPMSNQPQHF. The CDR3 region has the DNA TGCGCCAGCAGCCCGGGGCCTATGAGCAATCAGCCCCAGCATTTT.